Below, one TCR beta chain is given with its context. What this receptor recognizes is not known. At one end, the junction sequence differs from germline, possibly due to a read error. Receptor libraries were prepared by the immunoSEQ multiplex PCR assay. The multiplex PCR relied on a mix of 60 forward primers for TCR Vbeta segments and 13 reverse primers for TCR Jbeta segments. A multiplex PCR assay on genomic DNA amplified the CDR3 region of rearranged TCR beta genes. The amplified TCR beta libraries were sequenced on the Illumina HiSeq System as 87-base-pair reads. The paper's data handling went like this. A later analysis tallied around 80 million unique TCR beta chains across the approximately 670 repertoires, and approximately 11 million of those chains were shared by two or more donors. To remove PCR and sequencing errors, raw reads were error-corrected and collapsed into unique sequences using a nearest-neighbor algorithm that merged closely related sequences. Alignment of CDR3 sequences to IMGT reference sequences was used to assign V, D and J gene segments. For a sequence to be retained, a match of at least six nucleotides to both a V gene segment and a J gene segment was required. A rearrangement counted as productive if the CDR3 had no stop codons and remained in frame with V and J, and every other rearrangement counted as non-productive. CDR3 was defined by IMGT convention, running from the second conserved V-encoded cysteine to the conserved J-encoded phenylalanine. The earlier analysis of 500 to 600 of the donors excluded sequences that lacked an unambiguous match to a single V gene segment. In an earlier analysis of about 590 of the donors, a V segment was called functional when productive rearrangements were above 56.7%, and segregating when the standard deviation between donors exceeded 5%. A statistical classification framework was built to diagnose cytomegalovirus status from the catalog of TCR beta chain sequences. In a later analysis, V and J genes were assigned by comparing TCR nucleotide sequences against IMGT/GENE-DB human TR gene sequences. Using the TCRdist pipeline, a later analysis assigned CDR3 sequences along with most-parsimonious VDJ recombination scenarios. In a later analysis, each TCR beta chain was defined by its CDR3 amino acid sequence together with its V-gene family, and reads lacking a unique V-gene family were excluded. A later analysis removed 592 highly shared, low-generation-probability nucleotide sequences to deal with suspected cross-contamination and a sequencing artifact. In a later analysis, a clonal expansion index was calculated for each public chain from normalized within-repertoire ranks of inferred template counts. Generation probabilities in a later analysis came from a VDJ recombination model fitted to out-of-frame rearrangements, and those results were checked against IGoR. In a later analysis, hypergeometric tests were used to score TCR-TCR, TCR-HLA and TCR-CMV co-occurrence, with a repertoire-size bias correction applied to TCR pairs. In a later analysis, false discovery rates were estimated by permuting HLA or CMV assignments 20 times. In a later analysis, co-occurring TCRs were grouped using DBSCAN, and TCRdist sequence similarity was added for clustering within HLA-allele-positive subsets. For co-occurrence clustering, repertoires with fewer than 30,000 or more than 120,000 public chains were excluded, along with roughly 5 repertoires with anomalous nucleotide sharing. Drawn from immuneACCESS, this table holds only the in-frame rearrangements with V and J called that TCRdb kept. Clones are partly lost; checked studies trace under half to an unresolved V gene and leave the rest unexplained. V and J calls and clone size are copied from that table; D and trimming were computed from the DNA. In all, the sample holds 200,000 to 250,000 clones, and 65% to 90% of those were seen once. The top ten clonotypes cover over 1.1% of the sample.

These data originate in a study of cytomegalovirus exposure and HLA in healthy donors (dated by TCRdb to about 2017). The study in broad terms: In an earlier analysis of roughly 500 of the donors, 250 to 350 Gb of sequence data and 95 million to 130 million unique TCR beta sequences from about 180 million T cells were reported. A separate validation cohort of roughly 110 different subjects was used in addition to the approximately 640-subject first cohort. Among about 370 genotyped donors of the cohort, an average of around 220,000 unique TCR beta nucleotide sequences was sequenced per donor, of which approximately 19% were non-productive. To predict cytomegalovirus infection status, the study combined high-throughput TCR immunosequencing, statistical association of individual TCRs with disease status, and machine learning. HLA typing included class I and class II loci at four-digit resolution. Roughly five DR-DQ haplotypes were handled as single units for association and clustering, since linkage in the cohort was strong. The T cell repertoires of 666 subjects were profiled by immunosequencing and related to cytomegalovirus serostatus. The number of typed donors differed by locus: about 629-630 for A, B, C, DRB1 and DQB1; 522 for DQA1; some 610 for DPA1; and around 490 for DPB1. A later analysis re-examined previously published TCR beta repertoires from 500 to 700 donors and added high-resolution HLA genotyping to investigate patterns of TCR occurrence. A later genetic analysis used genome-wide SNP genotypes for about 65% of the roughly 670 donors, treating that subset as a discovery cohort. Every discovery cohort repertoire had been produced on one sequencing platform. Of the 300 to 500 genotyped donors, less than 85% were placed in the genetic ancestry cluster associated with self-reported Caucasian donors. Alongside the repertoire data, information on donor age, sex, ethnicity and CMV serostatus was compiled. Rather than using new phenotypic data, the later analysis identified candidate immune exposures from TCR beta sequences and from how often those sequences occurred across donors. The study was designed to test whether signatures of past pathogen exposure could be identified by cataloging public T cell receptors. An earlier analysis of approximately 630 of the donors applied high-throughput TCR beta sequencing to assess whether each TCR beta V gene segment acted as functional or pseudogenic. An early release covering more than 500 HLA-typed donors comprised roughly 300 gigabases of sequencing data and around 80 million unique TCR sequences.

Results the study describes overall, beyond this receptor: A group of highly shared sequence variants was considered likely to be a technical artifact of the sequencing pipeline. In a later genetic analysis, a missense DCLRE1C variant was associated with V-gene and J-gene trimming of TCR beta chains, and the association was replicated in an independent cohort. Sequencing depth was assumed to be roughly uniform across donors in the presence/absence analyses, though that assumption may not hold. Compared with the 666-donor mean, donors in an Asian-associated ancestry cluster had fewer N-insertions in productive TCRs, according to a later genetic analysis. A further reported finding was that TCR beta sequences accurately predicted the HLA-A and HLA-B alleles for most subjects in the first cohort. Because counts were too low, 15 to 20 rarely observed V segments, including chromosome 9 orphons, were excluded from the earlier analysis of several hundred of the donors. Immune exposure information for the cohort was limited to CMV serostatus. It was suggested by the authors that the approach could potentially be generalized to other disease states and immunological phenotypes. Strong co-occurrence of HLA alleles, especially DR and DQ, made assigning TCR associations to individual alleles difficult. Specific HLA alleles were associated with 15,000 to 20,000 TCR beta sequences at a false discovery rate of 0.05 in a later analysis. In a later analysis, TCR association rates were found to vary across HLA loci, with the most associated TCRs seen for DRB1 alleles and the fewest for HLA-C alleles. In vitro tests confirmed that a few of the cytomegalovirus-associated TCR beta chains recognize cytomegalovirus antigens. An earlier analysis of 587 of the donors showed that most TCR beta V segments appeared in productive rearrangements either about 87% or about 30% of the time, which broadly matched IMGT annotations. Correlated functional status among segregating V segments might be attributable to linkage disequilibrium, but an unknown experimental factor could not be ruled out. A total of 150 to 200 TCR beta chains were listed by the study as associated with cytomegalovirus. Compared with equally common non-associated chains, HLA-associated TCR beta chains in a later analysis were more clonally expanded and had lower generation probabilities. A later analysis reported that several top co-occurrence clusters appeared linked to parvovirus B19, influenza, CMV and Epstein-Barr virus. Because some donors lacked HLA typing at each locus, the association tests relied only on the typed subset. According to a later analysis, most CMV-associated TCR beta chains appeared to be HLA-restricted, and the HLA associations seemed to be driven largely by CMV exposure. The classifier was reported to diagnose cytomegalovirus status with high specificity and sensitivity in both the original cohort and the validation cohort. While some public TCRs were present in many individuals, most TCR sequences turned up only very rarely across donors. The cohort was sequenced for TCR beta chains only, and without alpha or paired-chain data the features that could be detected were limited.

In total, approximately 690 healthy bone marrow donors made up the cohort. Cohort members were all nominally healthy when sampled, although unrecorded immune exposures were likely present. The donor tested CMV seronegative and was one of the 352 seronegative cohort members. A peripheral blood sample was collected from each donor, and TCR beta sequencing was performed on peripheral blood mononuclear cells. Genomic DNA extraction from the blood cell samples was performed with the Qiagen DNeasy Blood Extraction Kit. The clonotype originates from a girl aged 5-17 years in good health and CMV-seronegative. Sequencing was performed on PBMCs.

The CDR3: CSSSLPNQPQHF. The bases are TGTTCCAGCAGCTTACCGAATCAGCCCCAGCATTTT. The rearranged segments are TRBV7-9 and TRBJ1-5; confidence is insufficient to name the D gene. There are 12 amino acids in the CDR3, from cysteine to phenylalanine inclusive. Only CDR3 DNA remains: 36 bases, in frame from the first base. CDR1 and CDR2 were assigned from the germline V gene (reference sequence) as SEHNR and FQNEAQ.